This T cell receptor beta chain emerged from a study of regulatory T cells in long-lasting Graves disease. Findings of the study overall: Patients with persistent disease showed a bias toward TRBV28, TRBJ1-2 and TRBJ2-5.

This clonotype was picked up a small number of times. Its antigen remains unknown. Stated time point: newly diagnosed GD, antithyroid drugs for less than 3 months. Making the TCR library involved RNA that had been extracted from PBMCs. V was pared by 4 bases and J by 4 bases, with 6 bases of the junction left unmatched. Germline lookup yields CDR1 MGHRA and CDR2 YSYEKL. The CDR3 is 14 amino acids. Construction of the TCR beta libraries employed iRepertoire HTBI primers in conjunction with Arm-PCR of CDR3 regions. As handled by the study authors: The identification of approximately 62 TRBV and 14 TRBJ segments was made across samples. One entry per CDR3 protein, called by TCRdb with MiXCR from the multiplex PCR reads. TCRdb's processing, not the authors', yielded these V and J calls. The table records around 460,000 distinct CDR3 sequences, less than 15% of them present only once. In addition, the sample was reused for a study of T cells in Graves' hyperthyroidism and ophthalmopathy. In that study: Lactation, pregnancy, other autoimmune disease or uncontrolled infection led to exclusion of patients.

The clonotype comes from a woman between 50 and 59 years old with Graves disease. Sequencing was performed on peripheral blood mononuclear cells (PBMCs), taken at new diagnosis, from a patient treated with antithyroid drugs. The chain links TRBV4-1 to TRBJ2-7; 8 nucleotides agree with TRBD1. The CDR3: CASSPPQGAYEQYF. The CDR3 coding sequence is TGCGCCAGCAGCCCCCCGCAGGGGGCTTACGAGCAGTACTTC.